What follows describes a single TCR beta chain. Its matching antigen is unknown. The sample originates from a study of T cell repertoires in cytomegalovirus infection. In the study overall: Selection of CMV epitopes for the study included recently identified HLA-C-restricted and well-studied HLA-B-restricted ones. Both CMV infection and a matching HLA type were indicated by public TCR beta signatures. Study results and limitations: Based on cumulative public TCR beta family frequency, carriers of CMV plus the relevant HLA were identified.

Germline V gene sequence: CDR1 SSHAT, CDR2 FNYEAQ (reference sequence). The CDR3 length is 14 residues. V trimming: 4 bases; J trimming: 4 bases; junction bases outside the gene matches: 2. TCRdb itself ran the reads through MiXCR, one entry per CDR3 protein. The sample has hundreds of thousands of distinct CDR3 sequences, approximately 40% seen once. The sample was cultured PBMCs, taken from culture after CMV antigen stimulation. This TCR derives from a human donor in good health (CMV status not recorded). Some clones in this sample may be carry-over from other donors' samples. The rearrangement joins TRBV7-7 to TRBJ2-3, with 10 positions matching TRBD2. CDR3 sequence: CASSSSGRADTQYF. CDR3 DNA sequence: TGTGCCAGCAGCTCTAGCGGGAGAGCAGATACGCAGTATTTT.